Listed here are 8 T cell receptor beta chains from one sample, sequenced in a study of blood T cell repertoires in COVID-19. The assay was immunoSEQ multiplex PCR, and TCRdb's table has in-frame clones only and misses some. The sample yields some 270,000 clones, around 86% seen once. Sample: peripheral blood. These receptors were taken from a man in his forties or fifties with acute or convalescent COVID-19.

This clone was detected once. This sequence joins TRBV19 and TRBJ2-1; 10 bases are a match to TRBD2. CDR3 length equals 15 residues. Germline V gives CDR1 LNHDA, CDR2 SQIVND (reference sequence). V lost 1 base and J lost 4; bases outside the gene matches: 1. CDR3 nucleotides: TGTGCCAGTAGTATAGGTAGCGGGGGGTACAATGAGCAGTTCTTC. Translated, it gives CASSIGSGGYNEQFF.

The chain recombines TRBV13 with TRBJ2-7, with D uncertain. This CDR3 has 14 amino acids. CDR1 and CDR2 (germline): PRHDT, FYEKMQ (reference sequence). The V end lost 3 bases, the J end lost 3 bases, and 12 bases lay between the germline ends. This chain's CDR3 is CASSFIRSNYEQYF. The CDR3, as DNA: TGTGCCAGCAGCTTTATCCGGTCCAACTACGAGCAGTACTTC.

The V gene is TRBV2, the J gene TRBJ1-2, with D possibly being TRBD1 (5 bases). CDR1 and CDR2 from the germline V gene are SNHLY and FYNNEI. The V gene lost 4 bases and the J gene lost 1 base, with 7 bases spanning the gap. There are 13 residues in the CDR3. This chain's CDR3 is CASSVDSNYGYTF. In DNA form, the CDR3 reads TGTGCCAGCAGTGTAGACAGTAACTATGGCTACACCTTC.

The rearrangement joins TRBV7-3 to TRBJ2-2; D uncertain. Trimming took 5 bases from V and 4 from J, leaving 8 bases between them. This CDR3 has 13 residues. Per germline, CDR1 SGHTA and CDR2 FQGTGA. The CDR3 spells CASSHAVTGELFF. DNA for the CDR3: TGTGCCAGCAGCCACGCGGTCACCGGGGAGCTGTTTTTT.

The rearrangement joins TRBV10-2 to TRBJ1-2; D call uncertain. CDR1 and CDR2 (germline): WSHSY, SAAADI. The CDR3 sequence is 12 residues long. The V end was cut by 6 bases, the J end by 4 bases, with 9 bases between. This CDR3 is CASRGRGYGYTF. The CDR3 nucleotides are TGCGCCAGCAGGGGCCGGGGCTATGGCTACACCTTC.

Turning to this clone: This sample includes further DNA sequences coding for the same CDR3. The chain is built from TRBV30 and TRBJ1-1, with no clear D. The germline V gene has CDR1 GTSNPN and CDR2 SVGIG (reference sequence). This CDR3 spans 13 amino acids. With 0 bases removed from V and 2 bases from J, the gap between germline ends came to 7 bases. CDR3 sequence: CAWSVLGNTEAFF. For the CDR3, the DNA is TGTGCCTGGAGTGTACTTGGTAACACTGAAGCTTTCTTT.

The chain uses TRBV2 and TRBJ1-3, with unresolved D. The CDR3 has 14 residues. Germline V gives CDR1 SNHLY, CDR2 FYNNEI. Deletions cut 4 bases from V and 4 bases from J, with 11 bases between. The DNA of the CDR3 is TGTGCCAGCAGTGGGTCCAGGAGGGGAAACACCATATATTTT. Its protein is CASSGSRRGNTIYF.

The J gene is TRBJ2-7, the V gene TRBV6-6; TRBD1 might be the D (6 bases). Germline V gene lookup returns CDR1 MNHNY and CDR2 SVGAGI (reference sequence). The CDR3 contains 13 residues. V lost 6 bases and J 4 bases, leaving 13 bases between the germline ends. The CDR3 nucleotides read TGTGCCAGCAGGGCCTCACAGGGTTACGAGCAGTACTTC. It codes for CASRASQGYEQYF.